The 23 T cell receptor beta chains reported below all come from one sample, sequenced in a study of cytomegalovirus exposure and HLA in healthy donors. PCR employed 60 Vbeta and 13 Jbeta primers. The repertoire was sequenced with immunoSEQ multiplex PCR; TCRdb's copy has only in-frame clones and lacks some. The table has about 71,000 clones, less than 75% seen once; the top ten hold 7.5% to 8%. Sequences were obtained from PBMCs. Source of these receptors: a man in his forties in good health and CMV-seropositive.

This chain connects TRBV7-2 to TRBJ2-2, with 7 bases fitting TRBD2. This CDR3 has 16 residues. Germline V gene sequence: CDR1 SGHTA, CDR2 FQGNSA. The trim removed 4 bases at V and 6 bases at J, leaving 11 bases unmatched. Here the CDR3 reads CASSSASGTDAGELFF. CDR3 coding DNA: TGTGCCAGCAGCTCCGCGAGCGGGACCGACGCCGGGGAGCTGTTTTTT.

Relative to its sample, this clone is medium-sized (0.01 to 0.1%). The chain joins TRBV27 to TRBJ2-7; D is possibly TRBD2 (5 bases). V was clipped by 5 bases and J by 5 bases, with 16 bases between them. This CDR3 is built from 14 residues. In germline, CDR1 is MNHEY, CDR2 SMNVEV (reference sequence). This CDR3 reads CASSTPTGKNEQYF. DNA of the CDR3: TGTGCCAGCAGTACGCCGACGGGGAAAAACGAGCAGTACTTC.

This clone has a single count. The chain joins TRBV11-2 to TRBJ2-7; 12 nucleotides line up with TRBD2. This CDR3 region has 15 residues. Germline V gene lookup returns CDR1 SGHAT and CDR2 FQNNGV. Unmatched junction bases numbered 4, after V lost 5 bases and J lost 2 bases. CDR3 in DNA: TGTGCCAGCAGCCGAGGACTAGCGGGGACCTACGAGCAGTACTTC. As protein: CASSRGLAGTYEQYF.

The chain employs TRBV5-5 and TRBJ2-2; 8 bases fit TRBD2. The CDR3 sequence is 15 residues long. Germline trimming cut 4 bases from V and 2 bases from J; bases unmatched to any gene: 4. Per the germline V gene, CDR1 is SGHKS and CDR2 is YYEKEE (reference sequence). CDR3 nucleotide sequence: TGTGCCAGCAGCCCGGCGGGGGGCAACACCGGGGAGCTGTTTTTT. This encodes CASSPAGGNTGELFF.

The J gene is TRBJ1-5, the V gene TRBV28; 10 nucleotides align to TRBD1. The CDR3 is 12 residues long. Germline CDR1 reads MDHEN; CDR2 reads SYDVKM. V was clipped by 6 bases and J by 12 bases; unmatched bases: 5. As DNA, the CDR3 is TGTGCCAGCAGGGGGACAGGGGTTCTCCAGCATTTT. Its translation: CASRGTGVLQHF.

This clone was counted a single time. The rearrangement uses TRBV6-1 and TRBJ1-2, with D tentatively TRBD1 (6 bases). The CDR3 runs to 13 residues. Germline loops: CDR1 MNHNS, CDR2 SASEGT. Trimming removed 5 bases at V and 7 bases at J, with 14 bases between. The DNA for the CDR3 is TGTGCCAGCAGTCATAGGGACAATGCTGGCTACACCTTC. Its protein is CASSHRDNAGYTF.

This clone appeared once. This chain uses TRBV19 with TRBJ2-2; D remains ambiguous. V shed 6 bases and J shed 2 bases, with 13 bases lying between them. CDR1 and CDR2 (germline): LNHDA, SQIVND (reference sequence). The CDR3 sequence is 15 residues long. The CDR3 DNA reads TGTGCCAGTAGAAACCTCGGAGCCAACACCGGGGAGCTGTTTTTT. This sequence encodes CASRNLGANTGELFF.

There are a few counts of this clone. The CDR3 region is CASSEQGDYGYTF. The CDR3 nucleotides are TGTGCCAGCAGCGAACAGGGAGACTATGGCTACACCTTC. The chain joins TRBV9 to TRBJ1-2; D is perhaps TRBD1 (6 bases). V shed 3 bases and J shed 3 bases, with 9 bases lying between them. The germline V gene has CDR1 SGDLS and CDR2 YYNGEE. The CDR3 runs to 13 residues.

The gene calls are TRBV6-1 and TRBJ1-6; D is unclear. The CDR3 has 11 amino acids. CDR1 and CDR2 (germline): MNHNS, SASEGT. Trimming removed 6 bases at V and 13 bases at J, with 10 bases between. The CDR3 sequence is CASRNKSPLHF. The CDR3 region has the DNA TGTGCCAGCAGAAACAAATCCCCCCTCCACTTT.

The chain is built from TRBV6-1 and TRBJ1-1, with 10 bases lining up with TRBD1. CDR3 length equals 18 residues. The ends lost 4 bases at V and 3 bases at J; junction bases unmatched: 14. CDR1 and CDR2 (germline): MNHNS, SASEGT. The CDR3 protein is CASSAPTGTGEWHTEAFF. CDR3 bases: TGTGCCAGCAGTGCGCCAACCGGGACAGGGGAATGGCACACTGAAGCTTTCTTT.

Note on this clone: Other DNA sequences in the same sample also yield this CDR3. This chain joins TRBV5-1 and TRBJ2-5; no definite D call. V gave up 2 bases and J gave up 3 bases, with 2 bases separating them. CDR1 and CDR2 (germline): SGHRS, YFSETQ. The CDR3 spans 11 residues. The chain's CDR3 is CASSFKETQYF. CDR3 sequence (DNA): TGCGCCAGCAGCTTCAAAGAGACCCAGTACTTC.

This clone was seen ten or more times. This chain joins TRBV5-5 and TRBJ2-1; a weak D match, TRBD2 (6 bases). V gave up 4 bases and J gave up 2 bases, with 16 bases separating them. The germline CDR1 and CDR2 sequences are SGHKS and YYEKEE (reference sequence). There are 16 residues in the CDR3. This chain's CDR3 is CASSREGLSAYNEQFF. CDR3 coding DNA: TGTGCCAGCAGCCGAGAGGGACTCTCAGCCTACAATGAGCAGTTCTTC.

CDR3 residues: CASSLGTRLNNEQFF. In DNA, the CDR3 is TGTGCCAGCAGCTTGGGGACTAGACTAAACAATGAGCAGTTCTTC. The chain joins TRBV5-8 to TRBJ2-1; 7 nucleotides match TRBD2. J gave up 5 bases and V 0 bases, and 5 bases lay outside the gene matches. This CDR3 has 15 residues. Germline lookup yields CDR1 SGHTS and CDR2 YDEGEE.

This clone was counted only a few times. The DNA of the CDR3 is TGTGCCAGCAGTGAGGGACAGGGCCGCAATCAGCCCCAGCATTTT. Its protein is CASSEGQGRNQPQHF. The rearrangement joins TRBV6-1 to TRBJ1-5, with TRBD1 matching 9 bases. The length of the CDR3 is 15 residues. The V gene end was trimmed by 3 bases and the J gene end by 2 bases; junction bases not matched to a gene: 2. The germline V gene encodes CDR1 MNHNS and CDR2 SASEGT.

This clone was seen more than once but under ten times. The chain carries TRBV5-1 and TRBJ1-1; the D gene is possibly TRBD1 (6 bases). This CDR3 comprises 12 residues. Germline values: CDR1 SGHRS, CDR2 YFSETQ. V was cut by 2 bases and J by 11 bases, with 13 bases left in between. CDR3 nucleotide sequence: TGCGCCAGCAGCTTCGCACAGGGAAACGCTTTCTTT. This codes for CASSFAQGNAFF.

This clone came up a few times. The chain recombines TRBV5-1 with TRBJ2-5; TRBD1 matches 11 bases. Germline CDR1 is SGHRS and CDR2 is YFSETQ. This CDR3 region has 16 residues. J gave up 4 bases and V 4 bases, and 9 bases lay outside the gene matches. The CDR3 nucleotides read TGCGCCAGCAGCCCCGGACAGGGGGCGTTTTTAGAGACCCAGTACTTC. Translated: CASSPGQGAFLETQYF.

The chain combines TRBV29-1 with TRBJ1-3, with a possible D match to TRBD1 (6 bases). The germline V gene has CDR1 SQVTM and CDR2 ANQGSEA. This CDR3 comprises 14 residues. Trimming cost V 6 bases and J 4 bases, with 16 bases left between them. CDR3: CSVIMDSSGNTIYF. As DNA, the CDR3 is TGCAGCGTGATTATGGACAGCTCCGGAAACACCATATATTTT.

This clone has a handful of counts. The chain couples TRBV4-1 to TRBJ1-5; D might be TRBD1 (5 bases). Germline CDR1 MGHRA, CDR2 YSYEKL. Between the trimmed V and J ends, which lost 2 bases and 7 bases, there was a span of 9 bases. The CDR3 runs to 13 residues. CDR3 coding DNA: TGCGCCAGCAGCCAACAGGGATGGCAGCCCCAGCATTTT. It yields the protein CASSQQGWQPQHF.

The gene calls are TRBV7-2 and TRBJ1-1; TRBD1 is a possible D gene (5 bases). V shed 2 bases and J shed 8 bases, with 18 bases lying between them. CDR1 is SGHTA and CDR2 is FQGNSA in the germline V gene. This CDR3 has 15 residues. The CDR3 DNA reads as TGTGCCAGCAGCTTAAACGGGGGGGGATCCGGAGAAGCTTTCTTT. This codes for CASSLNGGGSGEAFF.

The chain has TRBV18 and TRBJ1-1; D is perhaps TRBD1 (5 bases). The V end lost 5 bases, the J end lost 2 bases, and 12 bases lay between the germline ends. The CDR3 runs to 14 residues. The germline gives CDR1 KGHSH, CDR2 LQKENI. CDR3 bases: TGTGCCAGCTCAGGGGGGGTCGGTAACACTGAAGCTTTCTTT. Translated, it gives CASSGGVGNTEAFF.

The chain couples TRBV14 to TRBJ1-1; no firm D call. The V and J ends lost 0 bases and 2 bases respectively, with 7 bases between them. Looked up from germline, CDR1 is SGHDN and CDR2 is FVKESK. The CDR3 runs to 14 residues. CDR3 in DNA: TGTGCCAGCAGCCAAGAGTCCAAAAACACTGAAGCTTTCTTT. It encodes CASSQESKNTEAFF.

This clone was observed a single time. The chain couples TRBV6-5 to TRBJ2-7; possibly TRBD1 for D (6 bases). V lost 3 bases and J 0 bases, leaving 12 bases between the germline ends. The CDR3 contains 15 residues. CDR1 is MNHEY and CDR2 is SVGAGI in the germline V gene. The CDR3 loop reads CASSYDPTGSYEQYF. Written as DNA, the CDR3 is TGTGCCAGCAGTTATGACCCGACAGGCTCCTACGAGCAGTACTTC.

The table lists this clone with a few counts. The genes are TRBV6-5 and TRBJ1-1; D possibly corresponds to TRBD1 (6 bases). The CDR3 consists of 15 residues. The V end lost 0 bases, the J end lost 6 bases, and 14 bases lay between the germline ends. In germline, CDR1 is MNHEY, CDR2 SVGAGI. CDR3 in DNA: TGTGCCAGCAGTTACTCGACAGGTAATTTCGCTGAAGCTTTCTTT. It encodes CASSYSTGNFAEAFF.